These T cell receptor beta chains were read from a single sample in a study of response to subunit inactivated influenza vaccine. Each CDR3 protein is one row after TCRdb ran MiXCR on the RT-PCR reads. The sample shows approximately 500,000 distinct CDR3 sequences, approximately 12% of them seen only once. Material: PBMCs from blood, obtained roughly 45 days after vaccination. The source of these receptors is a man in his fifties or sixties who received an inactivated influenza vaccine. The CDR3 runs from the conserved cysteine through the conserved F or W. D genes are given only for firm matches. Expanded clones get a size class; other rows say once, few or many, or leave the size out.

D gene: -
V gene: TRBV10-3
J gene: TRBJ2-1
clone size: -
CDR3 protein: CAISESINSPYNEQFF
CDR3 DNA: TGTGCCATCAGTGAGTCGATCAATAGCCCCTACAATGAGCAGTTCTTC

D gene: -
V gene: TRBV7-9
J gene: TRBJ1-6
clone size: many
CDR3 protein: CASSFSNSPLHF
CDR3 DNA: TGTGCCAGCAGTTTCTCTAATTCACCCCTCCACTTT

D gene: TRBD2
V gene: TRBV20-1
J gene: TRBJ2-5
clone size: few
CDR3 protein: CSAKTSGRKETQYF
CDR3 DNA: TGCAGTGCTAAGACTAGCGGGAGGAAGGAGACCCAGTACTTC

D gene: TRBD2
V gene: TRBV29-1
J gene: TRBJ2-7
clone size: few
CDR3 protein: CSVGLAASYEQYF
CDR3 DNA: TGCAGCGTAGGTCTAGCGGCATCCTACGAGCAGTACTTC

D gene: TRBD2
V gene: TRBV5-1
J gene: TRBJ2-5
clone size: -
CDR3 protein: CASSIGGTQETQYF
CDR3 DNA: TGCGCCAGCAGCATCGGGGGGACCCAAGAGACCCAGTACTTC

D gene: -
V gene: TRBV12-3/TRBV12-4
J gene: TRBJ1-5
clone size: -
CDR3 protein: CASSASAQGQPQHF
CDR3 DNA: TGTGCCAGCAGTGCCAGTGCCCAAGGCCAGCCCCAGCATTTT

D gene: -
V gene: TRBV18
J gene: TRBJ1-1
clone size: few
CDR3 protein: CASSPATQGTEAFF
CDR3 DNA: TGTGCCAGCTCACCAGCCACCCAGGGGACTGAAGCTTTCTTT

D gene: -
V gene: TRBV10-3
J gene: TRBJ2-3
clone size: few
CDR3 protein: CAIRTLVSEADTQYF
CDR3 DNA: TGTGCCATCAGGACCCTAGTTTCCGAGGCAGATACGCAGTATTTT

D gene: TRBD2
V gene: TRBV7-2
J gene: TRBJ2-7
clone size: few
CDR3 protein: CASSLTRTSVGEQYF
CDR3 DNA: TGTGCCAGCAGCTTAACACGGACTAGCGTAGGTGAGCAGTACTTC

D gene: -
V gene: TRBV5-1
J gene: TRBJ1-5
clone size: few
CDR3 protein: CASREDRSRNQPQHF
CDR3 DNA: TGCGCCAGCAGAGAAGACAGGAGTCGCAATCAGCCCCAGCATTTT

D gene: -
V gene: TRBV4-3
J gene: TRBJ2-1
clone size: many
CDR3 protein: CASSPGRQGTNNEQFF
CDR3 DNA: TGCGCCAGCAGCCCCGGACGGCAGGGCACGAACAATGAGCAGTTCTTC

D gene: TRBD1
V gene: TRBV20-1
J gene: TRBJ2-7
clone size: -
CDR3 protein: CSANPSGQGYEQYF
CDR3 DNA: TGCAGTGCTAATCCCTCGGGACAGGGGTACGAGCAGTACTTC

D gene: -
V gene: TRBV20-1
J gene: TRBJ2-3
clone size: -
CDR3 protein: CSASGAAGRTDTQYF
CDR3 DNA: TGCAGTGCCTCAGGGGCGGCTGGGCGCACAGATACGCAGTATTTT

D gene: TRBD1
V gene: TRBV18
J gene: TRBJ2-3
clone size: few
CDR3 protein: CASSPYPGQGKDTDTQYF
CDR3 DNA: TGTGCCAGCTCACCCTACCCGGGACAGGGTAAGGACACAGATACGCAGTATTTT

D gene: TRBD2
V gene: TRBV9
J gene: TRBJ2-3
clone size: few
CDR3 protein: CASRAGAGEPDTQYF
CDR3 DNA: TGTGCCAGCAGGGCCGGAGCGGGAGAGCCGGATACGCAGTATTTT

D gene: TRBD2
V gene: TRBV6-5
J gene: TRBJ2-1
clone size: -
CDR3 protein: CASSYSSGRGDNEQFF
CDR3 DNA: TGTGCCAGCAGTTACTCTAGCGGGAGAGGGGACAATGAGCAGTTCTTC

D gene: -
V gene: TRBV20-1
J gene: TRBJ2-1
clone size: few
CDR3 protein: CSAGINEQFF
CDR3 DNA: TGCAGTGCTGGAATCAATGAGCAGTTCTTC

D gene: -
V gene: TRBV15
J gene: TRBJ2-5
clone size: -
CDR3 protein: CATSRDRGQETQYF
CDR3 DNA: TGTGCCACCAGCAGAGACAGGGGACAAGAGACCCAGTACTTC

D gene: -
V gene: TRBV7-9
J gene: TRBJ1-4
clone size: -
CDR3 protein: CASSTGTDAATNEKLFF
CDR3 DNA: TGTGCCAGCAGCACCGGGACGGACGCCGCAACTAATGAAAAACTGTTTTTT

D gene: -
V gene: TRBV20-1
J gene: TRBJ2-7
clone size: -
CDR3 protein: CSAETYEQYF
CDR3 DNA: TGCAGTGCTGAAACCTACGAGCAGTACTTC

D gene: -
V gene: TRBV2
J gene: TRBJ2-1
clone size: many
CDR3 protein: CASSVRRQGPNEQFF
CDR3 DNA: TGTGCCAGCAGTGTACGTCGGCAGGGCCCAAATGAGCAGTTCTTC

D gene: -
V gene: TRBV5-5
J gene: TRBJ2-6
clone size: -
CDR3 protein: CAMGVGANVLTF
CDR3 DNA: TGTGCCATGGGGGTAGGGGCCAACGTCCTGACTTTC